This section outlines one TCR beta chain sequence together with its context. The entry originates in a study of blood T cell repertoires in COVID-19. Study background: There were acute and convalescent COVID-19 samples, and they came from the United States, Italy and Spain.

Germline CDR1 reads SGHRS; CDR2 reads YFSETQ. CDR3 length: 14 amino acids. With V trimmed by 4 bases and J by 4 bases, 5 bases remained unmatched. Measured with immunoSEQ multiplex PCR; TCRdb has only the in-frame clones, and not every one. Of about 240,000 clones listed, around 87% are singletons. Sequencing was carried out using PBMCs or T cells enriched from blood (not recorded which). The receptor's source is a woman in her forties with acute COVID-19. The chain combines TRBV5-1 with TRBJ1-1; 9 bases align to TRBD1. The CDR3 region is CASSQNRGPTEAFF. The CDR3 DNA follows: TGCGCCAGCAGCCAAAACAGGGGGCCCACTGAAGCTTTCTTT.